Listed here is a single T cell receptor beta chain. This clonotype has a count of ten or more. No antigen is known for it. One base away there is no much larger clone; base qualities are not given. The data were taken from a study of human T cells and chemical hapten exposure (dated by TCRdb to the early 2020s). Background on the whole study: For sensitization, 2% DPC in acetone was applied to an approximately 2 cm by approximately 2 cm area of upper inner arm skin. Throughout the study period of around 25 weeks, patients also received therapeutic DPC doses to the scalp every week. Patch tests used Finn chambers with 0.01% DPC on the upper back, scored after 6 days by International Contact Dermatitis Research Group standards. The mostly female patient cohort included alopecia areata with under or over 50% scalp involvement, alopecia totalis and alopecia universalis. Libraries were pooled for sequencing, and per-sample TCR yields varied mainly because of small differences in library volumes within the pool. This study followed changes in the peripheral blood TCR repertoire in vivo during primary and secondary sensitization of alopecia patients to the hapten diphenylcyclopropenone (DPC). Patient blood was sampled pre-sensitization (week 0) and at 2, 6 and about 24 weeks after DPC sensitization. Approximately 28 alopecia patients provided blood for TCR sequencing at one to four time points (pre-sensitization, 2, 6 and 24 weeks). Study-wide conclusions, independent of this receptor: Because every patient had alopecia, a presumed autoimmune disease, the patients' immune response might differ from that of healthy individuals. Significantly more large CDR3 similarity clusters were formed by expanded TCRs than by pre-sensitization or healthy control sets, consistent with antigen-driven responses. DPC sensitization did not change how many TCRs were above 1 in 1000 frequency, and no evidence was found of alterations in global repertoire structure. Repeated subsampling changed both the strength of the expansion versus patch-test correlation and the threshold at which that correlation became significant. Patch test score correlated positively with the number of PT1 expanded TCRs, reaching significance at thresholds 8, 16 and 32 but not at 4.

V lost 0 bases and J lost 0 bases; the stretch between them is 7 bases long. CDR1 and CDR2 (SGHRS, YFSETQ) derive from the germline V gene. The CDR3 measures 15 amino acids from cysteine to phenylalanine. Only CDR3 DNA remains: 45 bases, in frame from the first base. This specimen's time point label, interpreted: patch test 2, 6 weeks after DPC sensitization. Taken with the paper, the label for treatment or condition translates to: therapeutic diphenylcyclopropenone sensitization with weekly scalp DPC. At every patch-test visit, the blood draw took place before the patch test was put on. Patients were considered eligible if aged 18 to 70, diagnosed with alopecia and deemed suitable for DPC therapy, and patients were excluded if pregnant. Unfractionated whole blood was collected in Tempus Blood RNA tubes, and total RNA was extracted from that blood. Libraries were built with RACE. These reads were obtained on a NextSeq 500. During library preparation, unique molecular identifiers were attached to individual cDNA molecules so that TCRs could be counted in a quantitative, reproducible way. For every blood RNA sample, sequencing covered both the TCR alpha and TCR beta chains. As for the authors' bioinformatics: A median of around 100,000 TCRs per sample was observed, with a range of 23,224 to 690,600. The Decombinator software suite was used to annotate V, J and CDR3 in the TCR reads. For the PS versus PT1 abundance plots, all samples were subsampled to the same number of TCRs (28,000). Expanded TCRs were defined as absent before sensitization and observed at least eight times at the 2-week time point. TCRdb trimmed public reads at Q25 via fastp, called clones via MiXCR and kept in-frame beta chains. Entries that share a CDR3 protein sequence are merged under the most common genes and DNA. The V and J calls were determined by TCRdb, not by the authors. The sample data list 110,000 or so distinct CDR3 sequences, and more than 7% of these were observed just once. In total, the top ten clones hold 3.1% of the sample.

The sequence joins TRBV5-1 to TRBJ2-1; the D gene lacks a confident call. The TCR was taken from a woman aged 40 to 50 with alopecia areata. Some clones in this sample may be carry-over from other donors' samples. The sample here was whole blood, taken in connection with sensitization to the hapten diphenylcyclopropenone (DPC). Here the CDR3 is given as CASSLGPPSYNEQFF. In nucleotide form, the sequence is TGCGCCAGCAGCTTGGGGCCACCCTCCTACAATGAGCAGTTCTTC.